This T cell receptor beta chain is from a study of T cell clonotyping in hematopoietic cell transplantation. Study-wide points: Graft donor and pretransplant recipient Inverse Simpson Index values predicted broader posttransplant TCR diversity. Few recipient clonotypes overlapped donors; over 95% were de novo at given depth.

Assay used: immunoSEQ multiplex PCR; TCRdb lists only in-frame clones, some missing. Of roughly 42,000 clones in the sample, approximately 94% were seen once. V was shortened by 5 bases and J by 10 bases, with 21 bases between the two germline ends. The CDR3 is made up of 15 amino acids. CDR1 SEHNR and CDR2 FQNEAQ come from the germline V gene (reference sequence). For this clone: Its antigen is not known.

J is TRBJ2-1 and V is TRBV7-9; possible D gene TRBD2, 5 bases. Sequenced: peripheral blood mononuclear cells. The clonotype was recovered from a woman aged 45 to 65 in good health. Some clones in this sample may be carry-over from other donors' samples. The CDR3 coding sequence is TGTGCCAGCAGCACACGACTGGGTCGGGGATCGGAGCAGTTCTTC. It specifies CASSTRLGRGSEQFF.